This T cell receptor beta chain is from a study of cytomegalovirus exposure and HLA in healthy donors (dated by TCRdb to 2016 to 2017). At the level of the whole study: An earlier analysis of approximately 640 of the donors reported 276 Gb of sequence data and roughly 100 million unique TCR beta sequences from 190 million or so T cells. About 300 gigabases of sequencing data and 78 million or so unique TCR sequences were included in an early release covering under 650 HLA-typed donors. Of the approximately 400 genotyped donors, about 80% fell in the genetic ancestry cluster associated with self-reported Caucasian donors. The study aimed to test whether signatures of past pathogen exposure could be identified by cataloging public T cell receptors. The study profiled the T cell repertoires of about 720 subjects by immunosequencing and related them to cytomegalovirus serostatus. Besides the first cohort of around 700 subjects, a separate validation cohort made up of 120 or so different subjects was used. High-throughput TCR immunosequencing, statistical association of individual TCRs with disease status, and machine learning were combined to predict cytomegalovirus infection status. A later analysis re-analyzed previously published TCR beta repertoires from roughly 690 donors and added high-resolution HLA genotyping to study TCR occurrence patterns. Rather than drawing on any new phenotypic data, the later analysis identified candidate immune exposures from TCR beta sequences and the way those sequences occurred across donors. An earlier analysis of roughly 600 of the donors used high-throughput TCR beta sequencing to judge whether each TCR beta V gene segment behaved as functional or pseudogenic. Donor age, sex, ethnicity and CMV serostatus were collected together with the repertoire data. A later genetic analysis used genome-wide SNP genotypes for about 60% of the roughly 700 donors, treating that subset as a discovery cohort. Every discovery cohort repertoire had been produced on one sequencing platform. HLA typing covered class I and class II loci at four-digit resolution. Typing coverage varied by locus: 629-630 donors for A, B, C, DRB1 and DQB1; roughly 520 for DQA1; about 600 for DPA1; approximately 470 for DPB1. Four or five DR-DQ haplotypes were handled as single units for association and clustering because linkage in the cohort was strong. Across approximately 400 genotyped donors of the cohort, an average of roughly 250,000 unique TCR beta nucleotide sequences per donor were sequenced, and 15% to 20% of those sequences were non-productive.

Study-wide findings and limitations: The classifier was reported to diagnose cytomegalovirus status with high specificity and sensitivity in both the original cohort and the validation cohort. Only TCR beta chains were sequenced in this cohort, and the absence of alpha or paired-chain data limited detectable features. A later analysis found that HLA-associated TCR beta chains were more clonally expanded and had lower generation probabilities than equally common non-associated chains. Because the 87-base-pair reads could not distinguish some IMGT-functional V segments, including TRBV6-2 and TRBV6-3, those segments were excluded. A group of highly shared sequence variants was considered likely to be a technical artifact of the sequencing pipeline. A further reported finding was that TCR beta sequences accurately predicted the HLA-A and HLA-B alleles for most subjects in the first cohort. Several of the top co-occurrence clusters appeared to be linked to parvovirus B19, influenza, CMV and Epstein-Barr virus, according to a later analysis. Sequencing depth was assumed to be roughly uniform across donors in the presence/absence analyses, though that assumption may not hold. A few of the identified cytomegalovirus-associated TCR beta chains were confirmed in vitro to be specific for cytomegalovirus antigens. Correlated functional status among segregating V segments might be attributable to linkage disequilibrium, but an unknown experimental factor could not be ruled out. When HLA alleles, especially DR and DQ, strongly co-occurred, TCR associations were difficult to assign to individual alleles. CMV serostatus was the only immune exposure information available for the cohort. Most CMV-associated TCR beta chains appeared to be HLA-restricted in a later analysis, and the HLA associations seemed to be driven largely by CMV exposure. An earlier analysis of some 560 of the donors showed that most TCR beta V segments appeared in productive rearrangements either about 87% or about 30% of the time, which broadly matched IMGT annotations. The earlier analysis of nearly 600 of the donors excluded 15 to 20 rarely observed V segments, including chromosome 9 orphons, because counts were too low. A later genetic analysis associated a missense DCLRE1C variant with V-gene and J-gene trimming of TCR beta chains, and an independent cohort replicated the association. The study listed 150 to 200 TCR beta chains as associated with cytomegalovirus. In a later analysis, TCR association rates were found to vary across HLA loci, with the most associated TCRs seen for DRB1 alleles and the fewest for HLA-C alleles. It was suggested by the authors that the approach could potentially be generalized to other disease states and immunological phenotypes. Most TCR sequences were seen in very few donors, while some public TCRs were found in many individuals. A later genetic analysis reported fewer N-insertions in productive TCRs among donors in an Asian-associated ancestry cluster than the roughly 700-donor mean. Specific HLA alleles were associated with roughly 17,000 TCR beta sequences at a false discovery rate of 0.05 in a later analysis. Because HLA typing was missing for some donors at each locus, association tests included only the typed subset.

The cohort comprised 670 or so healthy bone marrow donors. At the time of sampling, all cohort members were nominally healthy, though unrecorded immune exposures were likely present. The donor tested CMV seronegative and was one of the 352 seronegative cohort members. Every donor gave a peripheral blood sample, and the peripheral blood mononuclear cells from that sample were used for TCR beta sequencing. Genomic DNA extraction from the blood cell samples was performed with the Qiagen DNeasy Blood Extraction Kit. The CDR3 numbers 14 residues from cysteine through phenylalanine. This entry keeps only the CDR3 DNA: 42 bases, framed from base 1. CDR1 and CDR2 (WSHSY, SAAADI) derive from the germline V gene. Between the V and J ends, shortened by 0 bases and 4 bases respectively, the junction contains 7 bases. The library was produced with the immunoSEQ multiplex PCR assay. A mixture of 60 forward primers for TCR Vbeta segments and 13 reverse primers for TCR Jbeta segments was used in the multiplex PCR. The CDR3 region of rearranged TCR beta genes was amplified from genomic DNA by a multiplex PCR assay. The amplified TCR beta libraries were sequenced on the Illumina HiSeq System as 87-base-pair reads. The source study handled its data this way. Across the roughly 700 repertoires, a later analysis counted approximately 83 million unique TCR beta chains, some 11 million of which were shared by at least two donors. A nearest-neighbor algorithm error-corrected the raw reads and collapsed the reads into unique sequences, merging closely related sequences to remove PCR and sequencing errors. To assign V, D and J gene segments, CDR3 sequences were aligned to IMGT reference sequences. For a sequence to be retained, a match of at least six nucleotides was required to both a V gene segment and a J gene segment. Rearrangements were classified as productive when the CDR3 lacked stop codons and remained in frame with V and J, and all other rearrangements were classified as non-productive. Following IMGT convention, CDR3 was defined as the stretch from the second conserved V-encoded cysteine up to the conserved J-encoded phenylalanine. In an earlier analysis of around 640 of the donors, sequences lacking an unambiguous match to a single V gene segment were excluded. In an earlier analysis of some 590 of the donors, V segments were called functional above 56.7% productive rearrangements and were called segregating when the between-donor standard deviation exceeded 5%. A statistical classification framework was built for diagnosing cytomegalovirus status from the catalog of TCR beta chain sequences. In a later analysis, TCR nucleotide sequences were compared against IMGT/GENE-DB human TR gene sequences so that V and J genes could be assigned. A later analysis assigned CDR3 sequences and most-parsimonious VDJ recombination scenarios with the TCRdist pipeline. In a later analysis, each TCR beta chain was defined by its CDR3 amino acid sequence together with its V-gene family, and reads lacking a unique V-gene family were excluded. A later analysis removed 592 highly shared, low-generation-probability nucleotide sequences to deal with suspected cross-contamination and a sequencing artifact. For each public chain, a later analysis derived a clonal expansion index from normalized ranks of inferred template counts within each repertoire. A later analysis computed generation probabilities with a VDJ recombination model fitted to out-of-frame rearrangements, and checked the results against IGoR. Hypergeometric tests were used in a later analysis to score TCR-TCR, TCR-HLA and TCR-CMV co-occurrence, with a repertoire-size bias correction applied to the TCR pairs. To estimate false discovery rates, a later analysis permuted the HLA or CMV assignments 20 times. In a later analysis, co-occurring TCRs were grouped with DBSCAN, and TCRdist sequence similarity was added when clustering was performed within HLA-allele-positive subsets. Co-occurrence clustering excluded repertoires with fewer than 30,000 or more than 120,000 public chains, plus five with anomalous nucleotide sharing. TCRdb provides this immuneACCESS table in a form limited to in-frame rearrangements. Some clones are lacking; in checked studies, under half of them reflect an unresolved V gene, and why the rest are absent is not known. V and J calls and clone size are copied from that table; D and trimming were computed from the DNA. The sample table shows about 140,000 clones, and about three quarters are seen once. The top ten clonotypes cover 1.3% of the sample.

As regards this clone: Its cognate antigen has yet to be identified. Per-nucleotide qualities are absent, and no much larger clonotype sits a single base away.

This TCR came from a woman between 35 and 50 years old in good health and CMV-seronegative. This chain is built from TRBV10-2 and TRBJ2-1; TRBD1 is a possible D gene, resting on 5 matching bases. The sequencing input was PBMCs. For the CDR3, the sequence is CASSESGLYNEQFF. The sequenced DNA: TGCGCCAGCAGTGAGTCGGGGCTTTACAATGAGCAGTTCTTC.